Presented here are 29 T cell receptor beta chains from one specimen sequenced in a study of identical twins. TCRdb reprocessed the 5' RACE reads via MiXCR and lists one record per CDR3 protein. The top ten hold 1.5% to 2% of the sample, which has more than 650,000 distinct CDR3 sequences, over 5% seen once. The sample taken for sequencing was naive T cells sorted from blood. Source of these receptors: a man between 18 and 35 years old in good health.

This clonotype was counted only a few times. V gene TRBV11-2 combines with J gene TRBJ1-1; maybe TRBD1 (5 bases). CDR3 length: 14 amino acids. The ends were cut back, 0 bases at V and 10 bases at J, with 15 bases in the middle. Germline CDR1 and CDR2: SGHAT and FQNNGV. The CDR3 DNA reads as TGTGCCAGCAGCTTAGACATGACAGTGCGTTCAGCTTTCTTT. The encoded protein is CASSLDMTVRSAFF.

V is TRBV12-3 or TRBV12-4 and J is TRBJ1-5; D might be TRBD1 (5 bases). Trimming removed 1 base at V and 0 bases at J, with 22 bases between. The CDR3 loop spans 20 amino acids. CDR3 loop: CASSLDGLGWDGNSNQPQHF. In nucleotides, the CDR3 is TGTGCCAGCAGTTTAGATGGATTGGGTTGGGACGGCAATAGCAATCAGCCCCAGCATTTT.

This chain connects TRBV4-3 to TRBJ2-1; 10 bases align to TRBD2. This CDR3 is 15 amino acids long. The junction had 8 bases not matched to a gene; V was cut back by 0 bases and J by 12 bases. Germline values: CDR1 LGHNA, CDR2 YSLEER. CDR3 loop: CASSQDLPSGSLQFF. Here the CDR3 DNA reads TGCGCCAGCAGCCAAGATTTGCCTAGCGGGAGTCTGCAGTTCTTC.

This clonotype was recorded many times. For the CDR3, the DNA is TGTGCCAGCAGTTTATTGGACCCCCGGGTTTGCACCTTC. The encoded protein is CASSLLDPRVCTF. The chain combines TRBV28 with TRBJ1-2; D gene uncertain. Germline-derived CDR1 and CDR2 are MDHEN and SYDVKM. The CDR3 has 13 amino acids. Trimming stripped 1 base from V and 13 bases from J, with 16 bases between.

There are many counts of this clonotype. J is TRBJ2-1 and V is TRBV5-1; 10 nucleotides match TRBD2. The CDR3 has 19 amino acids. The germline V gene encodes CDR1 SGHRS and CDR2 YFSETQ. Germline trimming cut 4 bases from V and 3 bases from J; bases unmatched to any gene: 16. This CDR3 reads CASSLGLAGVDPFYNEQFF. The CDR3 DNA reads TGCGCCAGCAGCCTGGGGCTAGCGGGAGTCGATCCCTTCTACAATGAGCAGTTCTTC.

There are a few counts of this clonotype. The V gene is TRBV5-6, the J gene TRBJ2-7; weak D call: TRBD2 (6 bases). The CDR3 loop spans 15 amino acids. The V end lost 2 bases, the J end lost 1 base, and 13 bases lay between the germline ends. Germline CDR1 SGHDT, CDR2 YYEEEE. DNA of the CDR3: TGTGCCAGCAGCTTTGCGGGGACGCCATCCTACGAGCAGTACTTC. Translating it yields CASSFAGTPSYEQYF.

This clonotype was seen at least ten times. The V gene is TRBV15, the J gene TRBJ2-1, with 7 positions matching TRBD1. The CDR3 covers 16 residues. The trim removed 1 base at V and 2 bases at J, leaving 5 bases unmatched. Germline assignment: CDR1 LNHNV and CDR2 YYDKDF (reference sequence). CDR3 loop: CATSRGSQGAYNEQFF. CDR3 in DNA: TGTGCCACCAGCAGAGGTTCGCAGGGGGCCTACAATGAGCAGTTCTTC.

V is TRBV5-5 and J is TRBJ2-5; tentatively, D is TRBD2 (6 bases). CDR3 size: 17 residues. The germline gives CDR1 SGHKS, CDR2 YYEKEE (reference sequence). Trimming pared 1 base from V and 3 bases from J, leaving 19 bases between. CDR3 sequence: CASSLHGGAGREETQYF. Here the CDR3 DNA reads TGTGCCAGCAGCTTGCATGGCGGGGCAGGACGAGAAGAGACCCAGTACTTC.

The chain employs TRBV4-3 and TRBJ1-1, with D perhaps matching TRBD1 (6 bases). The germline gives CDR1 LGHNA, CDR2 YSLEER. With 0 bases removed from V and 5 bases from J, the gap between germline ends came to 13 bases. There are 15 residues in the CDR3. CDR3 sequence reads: CASSQDIGGGTEAFF. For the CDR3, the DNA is TGCGCCAGCAGCCAAGATATAGGGGGAGGAACTGAAGCTTTCTTT.

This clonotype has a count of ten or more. CDR3 amino acids: CSALTNRGWAEAFF. The DNA for the CDR3 is TGCAGTGCTTTAACTAACAGGGGTTGGGCTGAAGCTTTCTTT. The rearrangement uses TRBV20-1 and TRBJ1-1, with TRBD1 identical over 7 bases. The germline CDR1 and CDR2 sequences are DFQATT and SNEGSKA (reference sequence). The CDR3 covers 14 residues. With 5 bases clipped from V and 6 bases from J, the junction kept 12 bases outside the gene matches.

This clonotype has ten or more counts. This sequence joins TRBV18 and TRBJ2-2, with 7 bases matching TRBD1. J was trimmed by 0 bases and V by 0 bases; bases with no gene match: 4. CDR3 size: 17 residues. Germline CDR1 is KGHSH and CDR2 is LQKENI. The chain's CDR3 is CASSPPETGTNTGELFF. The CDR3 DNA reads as TGTGCCAGCTCACCACCGGAGACAGGGACGAACACCGGGGAGCTGTTTTTT.

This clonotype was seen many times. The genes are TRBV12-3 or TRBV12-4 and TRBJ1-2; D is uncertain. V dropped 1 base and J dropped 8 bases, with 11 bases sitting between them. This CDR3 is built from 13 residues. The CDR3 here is CASSLGVSYGYTF. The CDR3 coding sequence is TGTGCCAGCAGTTTAGGCGTCAGCTACGGCTACACCTTC.

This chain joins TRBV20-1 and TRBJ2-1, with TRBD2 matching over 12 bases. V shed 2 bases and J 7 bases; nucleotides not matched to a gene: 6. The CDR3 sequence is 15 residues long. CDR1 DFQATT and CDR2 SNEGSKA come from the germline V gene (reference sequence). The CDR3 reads CSARLAGGPGNEQFF. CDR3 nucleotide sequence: TGCAGTGCTAGACTAGCGGGAGGGCCAGGAAATGAGCAGTTCTTC.

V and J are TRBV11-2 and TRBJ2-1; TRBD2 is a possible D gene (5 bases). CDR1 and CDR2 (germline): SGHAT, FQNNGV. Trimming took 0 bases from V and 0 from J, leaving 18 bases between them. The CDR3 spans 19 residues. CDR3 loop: CASSLDWAVAGSSYNEQFF. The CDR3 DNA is TGTGCCAGCAGCTTAGATTGGGCGGTGGCGGGTAGCTCCTACAATGAGCAGTTCTTC.

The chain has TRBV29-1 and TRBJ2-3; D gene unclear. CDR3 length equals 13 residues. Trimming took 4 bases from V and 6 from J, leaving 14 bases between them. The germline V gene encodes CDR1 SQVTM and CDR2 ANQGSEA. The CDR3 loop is CSVVRSPWDTQYF. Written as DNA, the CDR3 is TGCAGCGTTGTCCGGTCCCCCTGGGATACGCAGTATTTT.

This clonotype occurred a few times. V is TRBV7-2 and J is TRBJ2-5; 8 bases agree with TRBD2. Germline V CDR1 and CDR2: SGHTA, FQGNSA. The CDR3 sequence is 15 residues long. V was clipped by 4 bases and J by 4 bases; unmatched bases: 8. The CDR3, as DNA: TGTGCCAGCAGCTATCCGGGACTAGTGTTAGAGACCCAGTACTTC. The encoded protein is CASSYPGLVLETQYF.

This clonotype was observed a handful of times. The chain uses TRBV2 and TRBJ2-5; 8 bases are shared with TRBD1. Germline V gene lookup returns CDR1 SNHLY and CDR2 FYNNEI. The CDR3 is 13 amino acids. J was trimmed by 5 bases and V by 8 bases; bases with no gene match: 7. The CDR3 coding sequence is TGTGCCAGCTTCCTCGGACAGGGCGAGACCCAGTACTTC. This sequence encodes CASFLGQGETQYF. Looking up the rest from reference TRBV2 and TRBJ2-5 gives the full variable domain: EPEVTQTPSHQVTQMGQEVILRCVPISNHLYFYWYRQILGQKVEFLVSFYNNEISEKSEIFDDQFSVERPDGSNFTLKIRSTKLEDSAMYFCASFLGQGETQYFGPGTRLLVL.

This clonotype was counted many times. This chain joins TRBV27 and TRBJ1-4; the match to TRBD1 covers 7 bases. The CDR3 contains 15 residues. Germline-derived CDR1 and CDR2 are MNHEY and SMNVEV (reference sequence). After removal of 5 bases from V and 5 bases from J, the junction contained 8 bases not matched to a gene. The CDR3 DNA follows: TGTGCCAGCAGTCCCGGGACAGTGAAGAATGAAAAACTGTTTTTT. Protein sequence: CASSPGTVKNEKLFF.

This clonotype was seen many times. The CDR3 DNA reads TGTGCCACCAGCCGGGACAGGGGGCTTAGTCAGCCCCAGCATTTT. Its protein is CATSRDRGLSQPQHF. The chain has TRBV15 and TRBJ1-5, with 12 bases aligning to TRBD1. J was trimmed by 6 bases and V by 5 bases; bases with no gene match: 5. This CDR3 spans 15 amino acids. Germline V gives CDR1 LNHNV, CDR2 YYDKDF (reference sequence).

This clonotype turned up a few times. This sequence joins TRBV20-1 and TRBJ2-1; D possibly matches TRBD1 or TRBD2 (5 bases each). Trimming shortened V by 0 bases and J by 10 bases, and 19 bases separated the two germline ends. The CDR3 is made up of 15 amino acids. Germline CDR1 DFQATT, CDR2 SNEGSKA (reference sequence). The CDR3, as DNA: TGCAGTGCTAGAGAGAGTGGGACCCCTGGCGGGGAGCAGTTCTTC. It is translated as CSARESGTPGGEQFF.

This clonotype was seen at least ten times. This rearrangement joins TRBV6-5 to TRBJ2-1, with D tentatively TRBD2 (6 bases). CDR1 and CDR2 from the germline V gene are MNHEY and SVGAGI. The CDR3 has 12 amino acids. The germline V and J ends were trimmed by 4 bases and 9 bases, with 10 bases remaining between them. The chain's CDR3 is CASSSGVGEQFF. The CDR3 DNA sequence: TGTGCCAGCAGTTCGGGAGTTGGTGAGCAGTTCTTC.

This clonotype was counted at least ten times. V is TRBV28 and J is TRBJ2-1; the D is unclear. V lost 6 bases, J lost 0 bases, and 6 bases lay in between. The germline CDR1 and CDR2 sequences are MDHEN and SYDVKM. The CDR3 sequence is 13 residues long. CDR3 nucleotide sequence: TGTGCCAGCAGCGAGAGCTCCTACAATGAGCAGTTCTTC. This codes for CASSESSYNEQFF.

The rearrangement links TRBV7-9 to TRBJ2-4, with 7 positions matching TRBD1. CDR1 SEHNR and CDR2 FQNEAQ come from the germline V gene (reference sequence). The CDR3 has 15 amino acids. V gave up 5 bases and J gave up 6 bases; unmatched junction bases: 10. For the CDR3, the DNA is TGTGCCAGCAGCCCCCCCATGGGACAGATAAACATTCAGTACTTC. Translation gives CASSPPMGQINIQYF.

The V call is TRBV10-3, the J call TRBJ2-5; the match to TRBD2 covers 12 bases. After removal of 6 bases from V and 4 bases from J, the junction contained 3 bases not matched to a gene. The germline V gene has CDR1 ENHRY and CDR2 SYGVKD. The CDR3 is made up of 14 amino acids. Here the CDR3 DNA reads TGTGCCATCAGACCGGGACTAGCGGGAGAGACCCAGTACTTC. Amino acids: CAIRPGLAGETQYF.

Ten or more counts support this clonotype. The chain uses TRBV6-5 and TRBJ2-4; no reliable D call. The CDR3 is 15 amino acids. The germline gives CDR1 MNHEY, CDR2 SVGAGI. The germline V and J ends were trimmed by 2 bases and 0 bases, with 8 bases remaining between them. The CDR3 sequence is CASSYSILAKNIQYF. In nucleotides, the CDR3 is TGTGCCAGCAGTTACAGCATACTAGCCAAAAACATTCAGTACTTC.

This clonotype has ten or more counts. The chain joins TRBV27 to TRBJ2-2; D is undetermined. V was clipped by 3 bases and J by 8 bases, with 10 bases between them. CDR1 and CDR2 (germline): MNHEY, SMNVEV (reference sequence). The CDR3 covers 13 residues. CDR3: CASSFPPGGELFF. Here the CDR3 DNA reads TGTGCCAGCAGTTTCCCCCCCGGAGGGGAGCTGTTTTTT.

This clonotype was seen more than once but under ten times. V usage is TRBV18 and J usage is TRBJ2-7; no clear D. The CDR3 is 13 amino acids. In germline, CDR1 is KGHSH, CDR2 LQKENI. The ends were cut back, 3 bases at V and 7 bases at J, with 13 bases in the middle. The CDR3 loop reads CASSPTASGEQYV. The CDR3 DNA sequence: TGTGCCAGCTCACCCACGGCCTCGGGTGAGCAGTACGTC.

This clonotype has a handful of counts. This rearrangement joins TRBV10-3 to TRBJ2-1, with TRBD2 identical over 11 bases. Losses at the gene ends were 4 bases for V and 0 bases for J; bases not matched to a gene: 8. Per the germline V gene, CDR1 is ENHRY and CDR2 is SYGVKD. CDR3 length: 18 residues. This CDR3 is CAISGVGLAATSYNEQFF. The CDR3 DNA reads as TGTGCCATCAGTGGAGTGGGACTAGCGGCTACCTCCTACAATGAGCAGTTCTTC.

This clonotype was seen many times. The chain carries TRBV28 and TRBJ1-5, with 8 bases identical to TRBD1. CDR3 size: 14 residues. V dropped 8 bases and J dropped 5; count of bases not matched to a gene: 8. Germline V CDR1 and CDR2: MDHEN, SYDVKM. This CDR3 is CASARTGSDQPQHF. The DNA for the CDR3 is TGTGCCAGCGCCCGGACAGGGTCCGATCAGCCCCAGCATTTT.